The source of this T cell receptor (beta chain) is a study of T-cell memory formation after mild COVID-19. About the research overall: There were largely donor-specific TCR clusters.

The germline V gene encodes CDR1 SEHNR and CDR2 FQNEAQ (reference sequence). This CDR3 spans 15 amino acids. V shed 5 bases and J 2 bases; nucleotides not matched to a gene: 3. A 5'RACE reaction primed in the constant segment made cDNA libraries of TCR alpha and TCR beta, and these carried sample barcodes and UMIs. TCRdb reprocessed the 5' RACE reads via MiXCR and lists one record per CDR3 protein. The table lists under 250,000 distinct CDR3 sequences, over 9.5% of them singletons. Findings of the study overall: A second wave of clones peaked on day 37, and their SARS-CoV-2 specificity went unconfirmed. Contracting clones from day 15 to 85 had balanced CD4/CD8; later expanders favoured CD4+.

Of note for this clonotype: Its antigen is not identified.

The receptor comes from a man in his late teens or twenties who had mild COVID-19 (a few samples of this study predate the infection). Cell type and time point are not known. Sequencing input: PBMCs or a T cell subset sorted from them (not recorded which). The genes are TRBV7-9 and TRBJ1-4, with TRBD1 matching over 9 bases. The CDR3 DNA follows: TGTGCCAGCAGCCCCGGGACAGGGACTAATGAAAAACTGTTTTTT. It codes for CASSPGTGTNEKLFF.